The entry below describes one T cell receptor beta chain. The sample is drawn from a study of blood T cell repertoires in COVID-19. Trimming at V came to 4 bases and at J to 8 bases, leaving 7 bases not matched to a gene. CDR3 length: 15 amino acids. Germline V CDR1 and CDR2: SGHRS, YFSETQ. Methods used by the authors: Nucleated cell number was recorded as an estimate derived from reference gene primer amplification. Repertoires were generated with immunoSEQ multiplex PCR, while TCRdb's copy carries only in-frame clones and drops some. D and trimming were read from the DNA, whereas the V and J calls and clone size are those reported in that table. The sample shows about 210,000 clones, roughly 94% of them seen only once.

This chain joins TRBV5-1 and TRBJ2-1, with 12 bases identical to TRBD2. Sequencing was carried out using peripheral blood. The source is a man aged 30 to 45 with acute or convalescent COVID-19. This CDR3 is CASSPGTSGFDEQFF. CDR3 DNA sequence: TGCGCCAGCAGCCCAGGGACTAGCGGGTTCGATGAGCAGTTCTTC.